A single sample is the source of the 18 T cell receptor beta chains below, sequenced in a study of cytomegalovirus exposure and HLA in healthy donors. Clones were sequenced by immunoSEQ multiplex PCR, and TCRdb holds only the in-frame ones, with some missing. This table holds under 200,000 clones, about three quarters found once. The source material was PBMCs. All receptors come from a woman under 40 in good health and CMV-seronegative.

In regard to this clone: This clone may be a read error of a much larger clone one base away. This sample also contains other DNA sequences that code for the same CDR3. The chain joins TRBV4-1 to TRBJ2-3; D is perhaps TRBD2 (5 bases). The germline CDR1 and CDR2 sequences are MGHRA and YSYEKL. Trimming left V 0 bases short and J 1 base short, with 8 bases between. The CDR3 runs 15 residues. The CDR3 nucleotides are TGCGCCAGCAGCCAAGACGGGCGGGGCACAGATACGCAGTATTTT. The encoded protein is CASSQDGRGTDTQYF.

The chain combines TRBV5-8 with TRBJ2-1, with 8 bases fitting TRBD2. From germline, CDR1 is SGHTS and CDR2 YDEGEE. V gave up 5 bases and J gave up 6 bases; unmatched junction bases: 4. The CDR3 spans 13 residues. Here the CDR3 DNA reads TGTGCCAGCAGGCTAGCGGGCATCAATGAGCAGTTCTTC. Its translation: CASRLAGINEQFF.

The genes are TRBV2 and TRBJ2-2; 14 bases fit TRBD2. Trimming at V came to 6 bases and at J to 5 bases, leaving 5 bases not matched to a gene. Germline V CDR1 and CDR2: SNHLY, FYNNEI. The CDR3 covers 16 residues. The CDR3 DNA follows: TGTGCCAGCAGACGACTAGCGGGAGGGCCAACCGGGGAGCTGTTTTTT. Protein: CASRRLAGGPTGELFF.

The chain links TRBV15 to TRBJ2-1, with D unclear. Deletions cut 8 bases from V and 8 bases from J, with 13 bases between. Per germline, CDR1 LNHNV and CDR2 YYDKDF (reference sequence). The CDR3 has 12 residues. CDR3 loop: CATDSGEDEQFF. In nucleotides, the CDR3 is TGTGCCACCGACTCCGGCGAGGATGAGCAGTTCTTC.

This clone was seen only once. The genes are TRBV10-3 and TRBJ1-5; 7 bases line up with TRBD1. CDR3 length: 14 residues. Germline V CDR1 and CDR2: ENHRY, SYGVKD. Unmatched junction bases numbered 4, after V lost 6 bases and J lost 2 bases. CDR3 nucleotides: TGTGCCATCAGGACAGGGAGCGGCAATCAGCCCCAGCATTTT. Translated, it gives CAIRTGSGNQPQHF.

The chain recombines TRBV2 with TRBJ1-6, with a tentative D call TRBD1 (5 bases). V lost 6 bases to trimming and J lost 6 bases, with 12 bases between them. CDR1 and CDR2 from the germline V gene are SNHLY and FYNNEI. This CDR3 spans 14 amino acids. The CDR3 DNA reads TGTGCCAGCAGGGAGACAGTGGGTAATTCACCCCTCCACTTT. Protein: CASRETVGNSPLHF. Drawing the rest from reference TRBV2 and TRBJ1-6, the complete variable domain is EPEVTQTPSHQVTQMGQEVILRCVPISNHLYFYWYRQILGQKVEFLVSFYNNEISEKSEIFDDQFSVERPDGSNFTLKIRSTKLEDSAMYFCASRETVGNSPLHFGNGTRLTVT.

The genes are TRBV9 and TRBJ2-3; D is perhaps TRBD1 (5 bases). Trimming stripped 0 bases from V and 4 bases from J, with 12 bases between. Germline lookup yields CDR1 SGDLS and CDR2 YYNGEE. The CDR3 runs 15 residues. DNA of the CDR3: TGTGCCAGCAGCGTAGGCAGGGCGCTGGCAGATACGCAGTATTTT. This translates into CASSVGRALADTQYF. Filled out from reference TRBV9 and TRBJ2-3, the complete variable domain reads DSGVTQTPKHLITATGQRVTLRCSPRSGDLSVYWYQQSLDQGLQFLIQYYNGEERAKGNILERFSAQQFPDLHSELNLSSLELGDSALYFCASSVGRALADTQYFGPGTRLTVL.

This chain connects TRBV19 to TRBJ1-6, with 9 bases lining up with TRBD1. CDR3 length: 14 residues. Trimming cost V 3 bases and J 10 bases; bases outside gene matches: 4. Germline V gene lookup returns CDR1 LNHDA and CDR2 SQIVND (reference sequence). CDR3 nucleotides: TGTGCCAGTAGTATCGGGACAGGGCTATCACCCCTCCACTTT. Amino acids: CASSIGTGLSPLHF.

The chain links TRBV5-6 to TRBJ2-1, with TRBD1 identical over 7 bases. The CDR3 covers 14 residues. Unmatched junction bases numbered 4, after V lost 0 bases and J lost 7 bases. Germline CDR1 reads SGHDT; CDR2 reads YYEEEE. In DNA form, the CDR3 reads TGTGCCAGCAGCTTGGGGGGACAGCAAAATGAGCAGTTCTTC. Its translation is CASSLGGQQNEQFF.

The chain uses TRBV30 and TRBJ1-2; TRBD1 matches 7 bases. Unmatched junction bases numbered 9, after V lost 5 bases and J lost 3 bases. Germline-derived CDR1 and CDR2 are GTSNPN and SVGIG (reference sequence). The length of the CDR3 is 14 residues. The CDR3 region has the DNA TGTGCCTGGCACCCCCAGGGGGAGGACTATGGCTACACCTTC. This translates into CAWHPQGEDYGYTF.

This chain connects TRBV19 to TRBJ2-7; the D gene is possibly TRBD1 (6 bases). Germline V gives CDR1 LNHDA, CDR2 SQIVND (reference sequence). Deletions cut 6 bases from V and 1 base from J, with 13 bases between. The CDR3 runs 14 residues. The CDR3 sequence is CASRRATGSYEQYF. The CDR3, as DNA: TGTGCCAGTAGAAGGGCGACAGGTTCCTACGAGCAGTACTTC.

The V and J genes are TRBV19 and TRBJ2-7; 7 bases are shared with TRBD1. Trimming cost V 0 bases and J 2 bases; bases outside gene matches: 4. Looked up from germline, CDR1 is LNHDA and CDR2 is SQIVND (reference sequence). The CDR3 loop spans 15 amino acids. For the CDR3, the DNA is TGTGCCAGTAGTATAGATCGGCAGGGGGCCTACGAGCAGTACTTC. It yields the protein CASSIDRQGAYEQYF.

This clone was counted a few times. The rearrangement links TRBV7-9 to TRBJ1-1; D unresolved. The germline V and J ends were trimmed by 1 base and 1 base, with 10 bases remaining between them. This CDR3 has 15 amino acids. Germline CDR1 reads SEHNR; CDR2 reads FQNEAQ (reference sequence). The CDR3 DNA is TGTGCCAGCAGCTTAGGCTCAGGATCGAACACTGAAGCTTTCTTT. Its translation is CASSLGSGSNTEAFF.

The chain has TRBV5-5 and TRBJ2-4, with TRBD1 as a possible D gene (6 bases). This CDR3 is 15 amino acids long. Trimming pared 1 base from V and 0 bases from J, leaving 8 bases between. The germline gives CDR1 SGHKS, CDR2 YYEKEE (reference sequence). The CDR3 bases are TGTGCCAGCAGCTTGTCAGGGGTAGCCAAAAACATTCAGTACTTC. Amino acids: CASSLSGVAKNIQYF.

The chain has TRBV6-5 and TRBJ2-1, with D maybe TRBD1 (6 bases). The CDR3 contains 13 residues. The ends were cut back, 6 bases at V and 4 bases at J, with 10 bases in the middle. Per germline, CDR1 MNHEY and CDR2 SVGAGI. CDR3 sequence: CASRSDRYNEQFF. DNA of the CDR3: TGTGCCAGCAGATCGGACAGATACAATGAGCAGTTCTTC.

The rearrangement joins TRBV15 to TRBJ1-2, with D possibly being TRBD1 (5 bases). V dropped 3 bases and J dropped 8 bases, with 16 bases sitting between them. CDR1 LNHNV and CDR2 YYDKDF come from the germline V gene (reference sequence). The CDR3 extends over 14 amino acids. CDR3 residues: CATSRVGGSIGYTF. The CDR3 DNA sequence: TGTGCCACCAGCAGGGTGGGGGGATCAATCGGCTACACCTTC.

The rearrangement uses TRBV10-1 and TRBJ1-4, with D possibly TRBD1 on 6 matching bases. V was cut by 6 bases and J by 6 bases, with 14 bases left in between. The CDR3 extends over 14 amino acids. Germline CDR1 is WNHNN and CDR2 is SYGVQD (reference sequence). The CDR3 coding sequence is TGCGCCAGCAGGCAGGGGCGTGGGGATGAAAAACTGTTTTTT. It codes for CASRQGRGDEKLFF.

The rearrangement joins TRBV19 to TRBJ2-7; 7 nucleotides line up with TRBD1. V trimming: 9 bases; J trimming: 3 bases; junction bases outside the gene matches: 2. The germline V gene has CDR1 LNHDA and CDR2 SQIVND (reference sequence). This CDR3 region has 11 residues. The CDR3 nucleotides are TGTGCCAGCGGACAGGTCTACGAGCAGTACTTC. Translation: CASGQVYEQYF.